The text below deals with one TCR beta chain. These data originate in a study of blood T cell repertoires in COVID-19. Study at large: Acute-phase and convalescent COVID-19 samples originated in the United States, Italy and Spain. Sources were T cells, B-cell-depleted T cells, or PBMCs; the material itself was cDNA or gDNA.

Study processing details: Amplifying reference gene primers gave estimates of nucleated cell counts. TCRdb keeps only in-frame clones here, not all; method: immunoSEQ multiplex PCR. The V and J calls and clone size are taken from that table; D and trimming were inferred from the DNA. The sample consists of 200,000 to 250,000 clones, approximately 86% of them appearing once. This CDR3 comprises 16 residues. The V end was cut by 0 bases, the J end by 7 bases, with 13 bases between. Per germline, CDR1 MNHEY and CDR2 SVGAGI. This TCR was sampled from a man older than 75 with acute or convalescent COVID-19. The sample taken for sequencing was peripheral blood. The V call is TRBV6-5, the J call TRBJ1-6; no reliable D call. The CDR3 spells CASSYSVSRENSPLHF. The CDR3 region has the DNA TGTGCCAGCAGTTACTCGGTCAGCCGGGAGAATTCACCCCTCCACTTT.